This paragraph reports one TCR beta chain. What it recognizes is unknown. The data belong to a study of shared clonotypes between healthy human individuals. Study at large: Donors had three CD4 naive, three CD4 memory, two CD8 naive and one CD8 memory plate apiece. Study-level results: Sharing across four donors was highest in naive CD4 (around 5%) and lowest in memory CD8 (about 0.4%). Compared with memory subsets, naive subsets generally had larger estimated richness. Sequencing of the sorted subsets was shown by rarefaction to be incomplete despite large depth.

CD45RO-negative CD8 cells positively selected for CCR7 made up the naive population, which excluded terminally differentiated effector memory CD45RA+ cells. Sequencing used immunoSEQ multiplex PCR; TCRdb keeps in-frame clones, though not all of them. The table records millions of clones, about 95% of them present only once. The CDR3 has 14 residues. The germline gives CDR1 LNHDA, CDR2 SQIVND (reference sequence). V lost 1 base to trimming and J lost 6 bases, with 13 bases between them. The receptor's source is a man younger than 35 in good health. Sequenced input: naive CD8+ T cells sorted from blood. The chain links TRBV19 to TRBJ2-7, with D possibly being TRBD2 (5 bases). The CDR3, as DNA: TGTGCCAGTAGTATAGTCCCGGGAACGGTCGAGCAGTACTTC. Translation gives CASSIVPGTVEQYF.